Detailed here is one TCR beta chain. Antigen: not known. TCRdb keeps only in-frame clones here, not all; method: immunoSEQ multiplex PCR. The data show tens of thousands of clones, around 81% seen once. Germline V gives CDR1 SGHVS, CDR2 FQNEAQ. This CDR3 is 14 amino acids long. V was pared by 2 bases and J by 8 bases, with 10 bases between. The data derive from a study of PD-1 blockade in classical Hodgkin lymphoma. General study results and limits: Causes of the repertoire differences remain undefined, possibly disease activity or prior therapy. Complete responders entered with baseline diversity on par with newly diagnosed patients, the results showed. Baseline TCR diversity was reportedly lower in newly diagnosed patients than in healthy donors. It was reported as lower still in relapsed/refractory patients.

The time point denotes: cycle 4 day 1 (C4D1), after about 6 weeks of nivolumab. Brentuximab vedotin exposure varied, and every patient relapsed after autologous stem cell transplantation. The clonotype was recovered from a human donor with classical Hodgkin lymphoma. The V and J genes are TRBV7-8 and TRBJ1-6; D not resolved. Sequenced material: peripheral blood mononuclear cells (PBMCs), taken before the fourth cycle of nivolumab. CDR3 residues: CASSLSTRHSPLHF. For the CDR3, the DNA is TGTGCCAGCAGCTTAAGCACCAGGCATTCACCCCTCCACTTT.